The 21 T cell receptor beta chains below all came from one sample that was sequenced in a study of cytomegalovirus exposure and HLA in healthy donors (dated by TCRdb to about 2017). Receptor libraries were prepared by the immunoSEQ multiplex PCR assay. For the multiplex PCR, a mixture combining 60 forward primers for TCR Vbeta segments and 13 reverse primers for TCR Jbeta segments was used. TCRdb holds this immuneACCESS table with in-frame rearrangements only. Some clones are missing; in checked studies, unresolved V genes explain under half, and the rest has no known cause. The sample yields over 150,000 clones; 68% were counted once. The top ten clonotypes cover approximately 1.5% of the sample. Sequences were obtained from PBMCs. These receptors were taken from a man aged 45 to 65 in good health and CMV-seronegative.

The sample holds one count of this clone. This sequence joins TRBV25-1 and TRBJ2-3; D perhaps matches TRBD1 (6 bases). V was cut by 4 bases and J by 3 bases, with 14 bases left in between. The CDR3 has 15 residues. Germline V lookup: CDR1 MGHDK, CDR2 SYGVNS. The CDR3 region has the DNA TGTGCCAGCAGTGGAGGACAGTTCGAAACAGATACGCAGTATTTT. Encoded protein: CASSGGQFETDTQYF.

This clone was observed a few times. The chain couples TRBV5-1 to TRBJ1-5; no definite D call. Germline values: CDR1 SGHRS, CDR2 YFSETQ. V was clipped by 7 bases and J by 7 bases, with 15 bases between them. The CDR3 is 13 amino acids. As DNA, the CDR3 is TGCGCCAGCTCCGCCGTTCCGGGGCAGCCCCAGCATTTT. Amino acids: CASSAVPGQPQHF.

The gene calls are TRBV5-1 and TRBJ2-7, with D maybe TRBD1 (5 bases). The length of the CDR3 is 14 residues. V was shortened by 0 bases and J by 0 bases, with 7 bases between the two germline ends. The V gene's germline CDR1 is SGHRS and CDR2 YFSETQ. In DNA, the CDR3 is TGCGCCAGCAGCTTGGACAGGCCCTCCTACGAGCAGTACTTC. Amino acids: CASSLDRPSYEQYF. Variable domain in full (rest from reference TRBV5-1 and TRBJ2-7): KAGVTQTPRYLIKTRGQQVTLSCSPISGHRSVSWYQQTPGQGLQFLFEYFSETQRNKGNFPGRFSGRQFSNSRSEMNVSTLELGDSALYLCASSLDRPSYEQYFGPGTRLTVT.

The chain is built from TRBV5-1 and TRBJ2-1, with 10 bases fitting TRBD2. This CDR3 has 18 residues. Germline V gene sequence: CDR1 SGHRS, CDR2 YFSETQ. The ends lost 2 bases at V and 7 bases at J; junction bases unmatched: 15. The CDR3 bases are TGCGCCAGCAGCTTAAGGACCCCCCAAAGCGGGGGGGCGAATGAGCAGTTCTTC. It translates to CASSLRTPQSGGANEQFF.

This chain uses TRBV18 with TRBJ2-3; TRBD1 matches at 7 bases. This CDR3 region has 14 residues. Germline CDR1 is KGHSH and CDR2 is LQKENI. The V gene end was trimmed by 3 bases and the J gene end by 5 bases; junction bases not matched to a gene: 5. The CDR3 coding sequence is TGTGCCAGCTCACCGACAGGGCCCAAAGATACGCAGTATTTT. Translated, it gives CASSPTGPKDTQYF.

This clone was seen just once. The genes are TRBV19 and TRBJ1-1; D is perhaps TRBD1 (6 bases). This CDR3 is 14 amino acids long. The germline V gene encodes CDR1 LNHDA and CDR2 SQIVND (reference sequence). The V end lost 2 bases, the J end lost 5 bases, and 12 bases lay between the germline ends. This chain's CDR3 is CASSILGAGTEAFF. The CDR3 region has the DNA TGTGCCAGTAGTATACTGGGGGCAGGGACTGAAGCTTTCTTT.

The J gene is TRBJ1-1, the V gene TRBV18; 11 bases are shared with TRBD1. CDR1 is KGHSH and CDR2 is LQKENI in the germline V gene. V trimming: 4 bases; J trimming: 1 base; junction bases outside the gene matches: 2. The CDR3 length is 15 residues. The CDR3 nucleotides are TGTGCCAGCTCACGGACAGGGGGCGAGAACACTGAAGCTTTCTTT. It yields the protein CASSRTGGENTEAFF.

The CDR3 sequence: CASQGVGNTGELFF. CDR3 DNA sequence: TGTGCCAGCCAGGGGGTAGGGAACACCGGGGAGCTGTTTTTT. The V gene is TRBV5-5, the J gene TRBJ2-2, with TRBD1 matching 7 bases. Germline assignment: CDR1 SGHKS and CDR2 YYEKEE (reference sequence). CDR3 length: 14 residues. Trimming cost V 7 bases and J 1 base; bases outside gene matches: 4.

This chain connects TRBV5-4 to TRBJ2-7; 10 nucleotides align to TRBD2. Losses at the gene ends were 6 bases for V and 4 bases for J; bases not matched to a gene: 19. CDR3 length: 18 residues. The germline gives CDR1 SGHNT, CDR2 YYREEE (reference sequence). The CDR3 is CASTSGAGKLAGIYEQYF. DNA for the CDR3: TGTGCCAGCACCTCGGGTGCAGGGAAACTAGCGGGGATATACGAGCAGTACTTC.

This clone was found a few times. The chain couples TRBV18 to TRBJ2-3; the match to TRBD1 covers 7 bases. Germline lookup yields CDR1 KGHSH and CDR2 LQKENI. There are 14 residues in the CDR3. V shed 4 bases and J 4 bases; nucleotides not matched to a gene: 5. The CDR3 bases are TGTGCCAGCTCACTCGGACAGGTGTCAGATACGCAGTATTTT. This encodes CASSLGQVSDTQYF.

The chain has TRBV19 and TRBJ1-3; D possibly corresponds to TRBD1 (6 bases). V lost 7 bases and J 2 bases, leaving 12 bases between the germline ends. This CDR3 spans 14 amino acids. Germline V lookup: CDR1 LNHDA, CDR2 SQIVND (reference sequence). The CDR3 coding sequence is TGTGCCAGTACCTCCGGGACAACTGGAAACACCATATATTTT. This codes for CASTSGTTGNTIYF.

The chain has TRBV5-6 and TRBJ1-1; 9 nucleotides align to TRBD1. This CDR3 has 15 residues. J gave up 4 bases and V 3 bases, and 7 bases lay outside the gene matches. CDR1 is SGHDT, CDR2 YYEEEE, per germline. CDR3 loop: CASSYRDREVTEAFF. CDR3 nucleotides: TGTGCCAGCAGCTATAGGGACAGGGAAGTCACTGAAGCTTTCTTT.

The sample holds a few counts of this clone. V and J are TRBV2 and TRBJ2-7; 8 bases line up with TRBD1. This CDR3 has 15 residues. Germline trimming cut 4 bases from V and 2 bases from J; bases unmatched to any gene: 7. CDR1 is SNHLY and CDR2 is FYNNEI in the germline V gene. Here the CDR3 DNA reads TGTGCCAGCAGTGCGGACAGGGTCGTTGCCTACGAGCAGTACTTC. Its translation is CASSADRVVAYEQYF.

The rearrangement joins TRBV28 to TRBJ1-1; D not resolved. The CDR3 runs 14 residues. From germline, CDR1 is MDHEN and CDR2 SYDVKM. V was pared by 2 bases and J by 3 bases, with 10 bases between. The CDR3 bases are TGTGCCAGCAGTTTAGTACAATTCGACACTGAAGCTTTCTTT. Translation: CASSLVQFDTEAFF.

J is TRBJ2-5 and V is TRBV5-4; 10 bases align to TRBD2. This CDR3 region has 16 residues. CDR1 is SGHNT, CDR2 YYREEE, per germline (reference sequence). Trimming took 0 bases from V and 6 from J; bases not matched to a gene: 8. The DNA for the CDR3 is TGTGCCAGCAGCTTGGGAGGGGAGCGGGGGGGCAAGACCCAGTACTTC. This translates into CASSLGGERGGKTQYF.

V and J are TRBV15 and TRBJ2-1, with 11 bases aligning to TRBD1. After removal of 3 bases from V and 7 bases from J, the junction contained 11 bases not matched to a gene. This CDR3 spans 17 amino acids. The V gene's germline CDR1 is LNHNV and CDR2 YYDKDF (reference sequence). CDR3 DNA sequence: TGTGCCACCAGCAGTCCTCAAGGACAGGGGGCGAAGAATGAGCAGTTCTTC. This gives the protein CATSSPQGQGAKNEQFF.

J is TRBJ1-5 and V is TRBV4-2, with D unclear. Trimming stripped 0 bases from V and 2 bases from J, with 8 bases between. The CDR3 has 15 residues. Germline CDR1 is LGHNA and CDR2 is YNFKEQ. As DNA, the CDR3 is TGTGCCAGCAGCCAAGATCGGGTAGGCAATCAGCCCCAGCATTTT. Translation gives CASSQDRVGNQPQHF.

The chain uses TRBV5-1 and TRBJ2-1, with D perhaps matching TRBD1 (6 bases). This CDR3 comprises 16 residues. Trimming took off 4 bases at V and 5 bases at J, with 19 bases between the two ends. CDR1 SGHRS and CDR2 YFSETQ come from the germline V gene. The CDR3 protein is CASSIRRDTPNNEQFF. The CDR3 DNA reads as TGCGCCAGCAGCATTCGCCGGGACACTCCTAACAATGAGCAGTTCTTC.

In its sample, this clone was seen once. Different DNA sequences within this sample yield the same CDR3. The chain joins TRBV7-2 to TRBJ2-1; TRBD2 aligns across 7 bases. This CDR3 has 15 residues. V dropped 1 base and J dropped 4; count of bases not matched to a gene: 4. The germline gives CDR1 SGHTA, CDR2 FQGNSA. For the CDR3, the DNA is TGTGCCAGCAGCTTAGGCGGGGGTTCGTACAATGAGCAGTTCTTC. Encoded protein: CASSLGGGSYNEQFF.

The chain couples TRBV7-8 to TRBJ1-2; 7 bases line up with TRBD1. The V gene's germline CDR1 is SGHVS and CDR2 FQNEAQ. V lost 0 bases to trimming and J lost 6 bases; unmatched junction nucleotides: 10. The length of the CDR3 is 16 residues. The chain's CDR3 is CASSLALAGGRDGYTF. As DNA, the CDR3 is TGTGCCAGCAGCTTAGCGCTGGCAGGGGGGCGGGATGGCTACACCTTC.

The rearrangement links TRBV4-1 to TRBJ2-7; 9 positions agree with TRBD1. V lost 4 bases to trimming and J lost 3 bases; unmatched junction nucleotides: 7. The CDR3 spans 15 residues. CDR1 is MGHRA and CDR2 is YSYEKL in the germline V gene. The CDR3 spells CASSPTGTGLYEQYF. CDR3 sequence (DNA): TGCGCCAGCAGCCCGACCGGGACAGGGCTCTACGAGCAGTACTTC.